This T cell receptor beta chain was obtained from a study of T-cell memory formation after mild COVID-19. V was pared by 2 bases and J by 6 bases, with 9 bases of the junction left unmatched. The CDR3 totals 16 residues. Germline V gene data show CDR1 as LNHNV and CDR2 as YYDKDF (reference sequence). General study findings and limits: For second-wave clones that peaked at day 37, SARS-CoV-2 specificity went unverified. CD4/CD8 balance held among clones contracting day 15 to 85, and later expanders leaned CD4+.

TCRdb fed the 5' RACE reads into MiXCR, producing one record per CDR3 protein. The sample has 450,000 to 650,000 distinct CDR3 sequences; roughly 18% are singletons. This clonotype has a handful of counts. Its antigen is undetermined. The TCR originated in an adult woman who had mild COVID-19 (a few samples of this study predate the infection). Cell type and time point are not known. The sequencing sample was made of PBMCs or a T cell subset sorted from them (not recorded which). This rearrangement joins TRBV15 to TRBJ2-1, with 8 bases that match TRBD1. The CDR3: CATSRTPGGRGNEQFF. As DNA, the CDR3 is TGTGCCACCAGCAGAACTCCAGGGGGCAGAGGCAATGAGCAGTTCTTC.